The TCR beta chain under discussion was sequenced for a study of cytomegalovirus exposure and HLA in healthy donors. Findings of the study overall: Productive rates of about 87% or about 30% were seen for most TCR beta V segments in an earlier analysis. The study designated 150 to 200 TCR beta chains cytomegalovirus-associated. Among CMV-associated TCR beta chains, most appeared HLA-restricted in a later analysis.

There are 12 residues in the CDR3. Per germline, CDR1 SGHAT and CDR2 FQNNGV. Trimming cost V 1 base and J 2 bases, with 3 bases left between them. The study ran its PCR with 60 Vbeta and 13 Jbeta primers. Profiling relied on immunoSEQ multiplex PCR, and the TCRdb table lists in-frame clones only, not all of them. The profile shows 130,000 to 150,000 clones, about 74% of them singletons. This clone was observed a handful of times. The antigen is unknown. Source material: PBMCs. V gene TRBV11-2 combines with J gene TRBJ2-7; D is undetermined. The sequence derives from a man aged 40-50 years in good health and CMV-seropositive. The CDR3 DNA is TGTGCCAGCAGCTTAGGAGCCTACGAGCAGTACTTC. Protein sequence: CASSLGAYEQYF.